These 11 T cell receptor beta chains originate from one sample sequenced in a study of early T cells in non-severe SARS-CoV-2 infection. In TCRdb, the 5' RACE reads were re-called with MiXCR into one record per CDR3 protein. The data contain about 70,000 distinct CDR3 sequences, around 12% of them seen just once; the ten biggest clones take up about a sixth. Sample: whole blood, taken at baseline. All receptors derive from an adult who was a healthcare worker with PCR-confirmed SARS-CoV-2 infection or an uninfected control (not recorded which). The donor label of this sample is uncertain.

A few counts support this clonotype. V usage is TRBV12-3 or TRBV12-4 and J usage is TRBJ1-6, with a weak D call TRBD1 (5 bases). The length of the CDR3 is 15 residues. Trimming took off 3 bases at V and 5 bases at J, with 11 bases between the two ends. CDR3 in DNA: TGTGCCAGCAGTTTCTTCTCAGGGAATAATTCACCCCTCCACTTT. This gives the protein CASSFFSGNNSPLHF.

This clonotype was detected many times. The chain has TRBV20-1 and TRBJ1-1; TRBD1 might be the D (6 bases). The length of the CDR3 is 14 residues. The V gene lost 6 bases and the J gene lost 3 bases, with 17 bases spanning the gap. CDR1 and CDR2 (germline): DFQATT, SNEGSKA (reference sequence). CDR3 loop: CSAVRGGADTEAFF. The CDR3 region has the DNA TGCAGTGCCGTCCGGGGGGGCGCAGACACTGAAGCTTTCTTT.

This clonotype is categorized as medium-sized. The rearrangement joins TRBV12-3 or TRBV12-4 to TRBJ1-1; D is unresolved. Trimming stripped 3 bases from V and 4 bases from J, with 9 bases between. CDR3 length: 13 residues. This CDR3 reads CASSFLRTTEAFF. The CDR3, as DNA: TGTGCCAGCAGTTTTCTCAGGACCACTGAAGCTTTCTTT.

This rearrangement joins TRBV12-3 or TRBV12-4 to TRBJ2-3, with unresolved D. The CDR3 is made up of 11 amino acids. With 7 bases removed from V and 6 bases from J, the gap between germline ends came to 8 bases. The CDR3 spells CASTPTDTQYF. CDR3 DNA sequence: TGTGCCAGCACTCCCACGGATACGCAGTATTTT.

Ten or more counts support this clonotype. The rearrangement joins TRBV20-1 to TRBJ2-1; 12 bases fit TRBD2. Per germline, CDR1 DFQATT and CDR2 SNEGSKA (reference sequence). This CDR3 contains 13 residues. With V trimmed by 5 bases and J by 7 bases, 3 bases remained unmatched. DNA of the CDR3: TGCAGTGCTCTAGCGGGGGGGCGTAATGAGCAGTTCTTC. It is translated as CSALAGGRNEQFF.

V and J are TRBV20-1 and TRBJ1-2; 9 bases align to TRBD1. V dropped 5 bases and J dropped 11; count of bases not matched to a gene: 9. The CDR3 covers 12 residues. Germline V gives CDR1 DFQATT, CDR2 SNEGSKA (reference sequence). The CDR3 reads CSAPRTGQGYTF. Written as DNA, the CDR3 is TGCAGTGCTCCACGAACGGGACAGGGATACACCTTC.

The rearrangement links TRBV7-2 to TRBJ2-7, with 9 bases lining up with TRBD1. The CDR3 covers 15 residues. Germline CDR1 reads SGHTA; CDR2 reads FQGNSA. The V gene end was trimmed by 3 bases and the J gene end by 2 bases; junction bases not matched to a gene: 5. CDR3 in DNA: TGTGCCAGCAGCTTTAGGACAGGGGTGCCCTACGAGCAGTACTTC. It translates to CASSFRTGVPYEQYF.

The chain employs TRBV12-5 and TRBJ2-7; 7 bases fit TRBD1. The V and J ends lost 4 bases and 6 bases, in that order; junction bases with no gene match: 9. The CDR3 contains 14 residues. The germline V gene encodes CDR1 LGHNT and CDR2 FRNRAP. DNA of the CDR3: TGTGCTAGTGGTTACCCACCGACAGGGCTCGAGCAGTACTTC. Encoded protein: CASGYPPTGLEQYF.

This sequence joins TRBV5-1 and TRBJ1-5; D remains unclear. The CDR3 extends over 14 amino acids. Deletions cut 0 bases from V and 3 bases from J, with 7 bases between. Germline CDR1 reads SGHRS; CDR2 reads YFSETQ. CDR3 DNA: TGCGCCAGCAGCTTGGTACCGAACAATCAGCCCCAGCATTTT. Its protein is CASSLVPNNQPQHF. Combining the CDR3 with reference TRBV5-1 and TRBJ1-5 gives the whole variable domain KAGVTQTPRYLIKTRGQQVTLSCSPISGHRSVSWYQQTPGQGLQFLFEYFSETQRNKGNFPGRFSGRQFSNSRSEMNVSTLELGDSALYLCASSLVPNNQPQHFGDGTRLSIL.

The genes are TRBV6-5 and TRBJ2-3; unclear D gene. Trimming cost V 6 bases and J 4 bases, with 8 bases left between them. This CDR3 has 12 amino acids. CDR1 MNHEY and CDR2 SVGAGI come from the germline V gene. The CDR3: CASSAGSDTQYF. CDR3 coding DNA: TGTGCCAGCAGCGCCGGGTCAGATACGCAGTATTTT.

Many counts were recorded for this clonotype. This chain uses TRBV5-1 with TRBJ2-7, with 9 bases matching TRBD2. Germline V gene lookup returns CDR1 SGHRS and CDR2 YFSETQ. The ends lost 2 bases at V and 3 bases at J; junction bases unmatched: 18. CDR3 length equals 19 residues. In nucleotides, the CDR3 is TGCGCCAGCAGCTTACCCCCCGGGACTAGCTTTCGAGGCCGCTACGAGCAGTACTTC. Translating gives CASSLPPGTSFRGRYEQYF.